These 21 T cell receptor beta chains were all obtained from the same sample, sequenced in a study of regulatory T cells in long-lasting Graves disease. Investigators prepared the TCR beta libraries by applying iRepertoire HTBI primers and Arm-PCR of CDR3 regions. Using its own MiXCR run on the multiplex PCR reads, TCRdb lists one record per CDR3 protein. In the table there are approximately 480,000 distinct CDR3 sequences, around 15% of which are singletons. Time point described: newly diagnosed GD, antithyroid drugs for less than 3 months. The TCR library used RNA extracted from PBMCs. These data are also associated with another study on T cells in Graves' hyperthyroidism and ophthalmopathy.

Sequences were derived from peripheral blood mononuclear cells (PBMCs), sampled at new diagnosis, from a patient treated with antithyroid drugs. These receptors were taken from a man aged 35 to 55 with Graves disease.

This clonotype was detected ten times or more. This rearrangement joins TRBV28 to TRBJ2-3, with 8 bases lining up with TRBD1. The CDR3 loop spans 16 amino acids. Unmatched junction bases numbered 7, after V lost 2 bases and J lost 3 bases. The germline V gene encodes CDR1 MDHEN and CDR2 SYDVKM. This chain's CDR3 is CASSLPGTGGTDTQYF. The CDR3 region has the DNA TGTGCCAGCAGTTTACCCGGCACAGGGGGGACAGATACGCAGTATTTT. Drawing the rest from reference TRBV28 and TRBJ2-3, the complete variable domain is DVKVTQSSRYLVKRTGEKVFLECVQDMDHENMFWYRQDPGLGLRLIYFSYDVKMKEKGDIPEGYSVSREKKERFSLILESASTNQTSMYLCASSLPGTGGTDTQYFGPGTRLTVL.

This clonotype was detected ten times or more. The chain couples TRBV6-1 to TRBJ2-2; unclear D gene. Germline values: CDR1 MNHNS, CDR2 SASEGT. CDR3 size: 14 residues. Trimming took off 6 bases at V and 6 bases at J, with 14 bases between the two ends. The CDR3: CASRPDGVAGELFF. The DNA for the CDR3 is TGTGCCAGCAGACCCGACGGAGTTGCCGGGGAGCTGTTTTTT.

The chain carries TRBV4-1 and TRBJ1-3; no firm D call. The CDR3 contains 15 residues. CDR1 and CDR2 (germline): MGHRA, YSYEKL. With 6 bases removed from V and 0 bases from J, the gap between germline ends came to 12 bases. The CDR3 coding sequence is TGCGCCAGCAGTCTCATTGTTGGCTCTGGAAACACCATATATTTT. It yields the protein CASSLIVGSGNTIYF.

Many counts were recorded for this clonotype. The rearrangement joins TRBV7-2 to TRBJ2-3, with TRBD2 matching over 13 bases. Trimming at V came to 7 bases and at J to 4 bases, leaving 8 bases not matched to a gene. The V gene's germline CDR1 is SGHTA and CDR2 FQGNSA. The CDR3 length is 16 residues. As DNA, the CDR3 is TGTGCCAGCACCCGAAGGACTAGCGGGAGCGCAGATACGCAGTATTTT. This sequence encodes CASTRRTSGSADTQYF.

This clonotype was seen many times. V and J are TRBV6-1 and TRBJ2-2; 15 bases match TRBD2. The length of the CDR3 is 16 residues. Germline CDR1 and CDR2: MNHNS and SASEGT. The J segment lost 6 bases and the V segment lost 8 bases, leaving 7 bases of the junction unmatched. The CDR3 loop reads CASGGTSGRLAGELFF. CDR3 in DNA: TGTGCCAGCGGCGGGACTAGCGGGAGGTTGGCCGGGGAGCTGTTTTTT.

Only a few counts were recorded for this clonotype. CDR3 sequence reads: CASSLARLAGGPGYEQYF. CDR3 DNA sequence: TGTGCCAGCAGTTTAGCGCGACTAGCGGGAGGGCCGGGATACGAGCAGTACTTC. V and J are TRBV12-3 or TRBV12-4 and TRBJ2-7; 14 nucleotides align to TRBD2. The J segment lost 4 bases and the V segment lost 0 bases, leaving 8 bases of the junction unmatched. CDR3 length: 18 residues.

This clonotype came up many times. This chain connects TRBV9 to TRBJ2-7; a weak D match, TRBD2 (6 bases). Per the germline V gene, CDR1 is SGDLS and CDR2 is YYNGEE. Trimming took 2 bases from V and 4 from J, leaving 13 bases between them. The CDR3 is 14 amino acids. CDR3 coding DNA: TGTGCCAGCAGCGTTACTTGGGGGGAGTACGAGCAGTACTTC. It specifies CASSVTWGEYEQYF.

This clonotype was found many times. The gene calls are TRBV14 and TRBJ2-5, with 13 bases identical to TRBD2. Trimming took 0 bases from V and 4 from J; bases not matched to a gene: 14. The CDR3 is made up of 20 amino acids. Germline V gene lookup returns CDR1 SGHDN and CDR2 FVKESK. CDR3 amino acids: CASSQDHAGTSGIRGETQYF. In DNA form, the CDR3 reads TGTGCCAGCAGCCAAGATCATGCCGGGACTAGCGGGATCCGGGGAGAGACCCAGTACTTC.

There are many counts of this clonotype. This rearrangement joins TRBV5-1 to TRBJ2-3; D may be TRBD2 (5 bases). Germline values: CDR1 SGHRS, CDR2 YFSETQ. This CDR3 comprises 15 residues. Trimming cost V 4 bases and J 2 bases, with 14 bases left between them. CDR3 nucleotide sequence: TGCGCCAGCAGCATGGCGGCGGGCGTCACAGATACGCAGTATTTT. Translating gives CASSMAAGVTDTQYF.

The chain employs TRBV29-1 and TRBJ2-7; D gene ambiguous. Germline CDR1 reads SQVTM; CDR2 reads ANQGSEA. This CDR3 is built from 12 residues. V lost 6 bases and J 2 bases, leaving 11 bases between the germline ends. In DNA form, the CDR3 reads TGCAGCGTGAAGACCGGCCCCTACGAGCAGTACTTC. Translated, it gives CSVKTGPYEQYF.

This clonotype was seen more than once but under ten times. The junction shows a germline mismatch at one end, possibly a read error. The chain carries TRBV10-3 and TRBJ2-7, with D hard to call. The CDR3 extends over 14 amino acids. CDR1 and CDR2 from the germline V gene are ENHRY and SYGVKD. The CDR3 bases are TGTGCCAGCAGTTACTCGATCCCTAGTGACGAGCAGTACTTC. Translating gives CASSYSIPSDEQYF.

This clonotype was detected many times. The rearrangement links TRBV7-9 to TRBJ2-4; 8 bases are a match to TRBD1. The germline V gene encodes CDR1 SEHNR and CDR2 FQNEAQ (reference sequence). The junction had 11 bases not matched to a gene; V was cut back by 5 bases and J by 8 bases. The CDR3 runs to 15 residues. The CDR3 here is CASSTRTGSEDIQYF. CDR3 in DNA: TGTGCCAGCAGCACCCGGACAGGGTCTGAGGACATTCAGTACTTC.

This clonotype was observed a few times. This rearrangement joins TRBV10-3 to TRBJ2-1; possible D gene TRBD1, 6 bases. The CDR3 is made up of 13 amino acids. Trimming removed 4 bases from V and 9 bases from J, with 13 bases in between. Germline lookup yields CDR1 ENHRY and CDR2 SYGVKD. CDR3 sequence (DNA): TGTGCCATCAGTGGAGCAGGGACAACTGAGCAGTTCTTC. Amino acids: CAISGAGTTEQFF.

This rearrangement joins TRBV3-1 to TRBJ2-7, with D unresolved. Germline V lookup: CDR1 LGHDT, CDR2 YNNKEL (reference sequence). V was clipped by 5 bases and J by 11 bases, with 13 bases between them. The CDR3 spans 11 residues. DNA of the CDR3: TGTGCCAGCAGCGATAGCTCGCATGAGTACTTC. It encodes CASSDSSHEYF.

This clonotype was counted many times. The J gene is TRBJ2-1, the V gene TRBV28; D gene uncertain. Germline CDR1 reads MDHEN; CDR2 reads SYDVKM. CDR3 size: 12 residues. The V gene lost 6 bases and the J gene lost 8 bases, with 11 bases spanning the gap. The CDR3 protein is CASSTAIHEQFF. The CDR3 DNA follows: TGTGCCAGCAGCACGGCCATACATGAGCAGTTCTTC. Together with reference TRBV28 and TRBJ2-1, the CDR3 gives the full variable domain: DVKVTQSSRYLVKRTGEKVFLECVQDMDHENMFWYRQDPGLGLRLIYFSYDVKMKEKGDIPEGYSVSREKKERFSLILESASTNQTSMYLCASSTAIHEQFFGPGTRLTVL.

In this sample, this clonotype turned up many times. The genes are TRBV5-1 and TRBJ1-2; D call uncertain. Deletions cut 1 base from V and 3 bases from J, with 7 bases between. The CDR3 consists of 13 residues. The germline V gene has CDR1 SGHRS and CDR2 YFSETQ. CDR3 in amino acids: CASSLSPDYGYTF. The CDR3 region has the DNA TGCGCCAGCAGCTTGTCCCCCGACTATGGCTACACCTTC.

This clonotype was counted ten times or more. This chain connects TRBV11-2 to TRBJ2-1; maybe TRBD2 (5 bases). V lost 5 bases and J 5 bases, leaving 16 bases between the germline ends. The germline V gene has CDR1 SGHAT and CDR2 FQNNGV. The CDR3 consists of 15 residues. The DNA of the CDR3 is TGTGCCAGCAGCGCAGAATTCTTCGGGGACAATGAGCAGTTCTTC. Translated, it gives CASSAEFFGDNEQFF.

The gene calls are TRBV6-1 and TRBJ2-7, with D perhaps TRBD1 (6 bases). CDR1 and CDR2 from the germline V gene are MNHNS and SASEGT. The CDR3 consists of 15 residues. V lost 5 bases, J lost 3 bases, and 17 bases lay in between. CDR3 sequence: CASSQTPGHNYEQYF. CDR3 coding DNA: TGTGCCAGCAGTCAAACCCCGGGACATAACTACGAGCAGTACTTC.

This clonotype was observed a few times. J is TRBJ2-7 and V is TRBV9; 8 nucleotides line up with TRBD2. This CDR3 is built from 15 residues. The V segment lost 0 bases and the J segment 2 bases; nucleotides outside the gene matches: 4. The germline gives CDR1 SGDLS, CDR2 YYNGEE. Here the CDR3 DNA reads TGTGCCAGCAGCGTAGACACTAGCGGAGCCTACGAGCAGTACTTC. Protein product: CASSVDTSGAYEQYF.

This clonotype came up a few times. This chain joins TRBV6-1 and TRBJ1-3; D is unclear. Germline CDR1 reads MNHNS; CDR2 reads SASEGT. With 6 bases removed from V and 0 bases from J, the gap between germline ends came to 18 bases. This CDR3 has 17 amino acids. This CDR3 is CASSLFGRTNSGNTIYF. The CDR3 DNA is TGTGCCAGCAGCCTCTTTGGGAGGACTAACTCTGGAAACACCATATATTTT.

This CDR3 is CSANARWRDNEQFF. CDR3 coding DNA: TGCAGTGCCAACGCGAGATGGAGGGACAATGAGCAGTTCTTC. This rearrangement joins TRBV20-1 to TRBJ2-1, with D perhaps matching TRBD2 (6 bases). Per the germline V gene, CDR1 is DFQATT and CDR2 is SNEGSKA (reference sequence). The CDR3 covers 14 residues. V was clipped by 6 bases and J by 5 bases, with 17 bases between them.